This T cell receptor beta chain comes out of a study of control samples from healthy donors and cancer patients. This clone is a singleton in its sample. Germline CDR1 reads ENHRY; CDR2 reads SYGVKD. Trimming stripped 2 bases from V and 2 bases from J, with 15 bases between. The CDR3 spans 17 residues. The protocol was immunoSEQ multiplex PCR, while the TCRdb copy is restricted to in-frame clones and leaves out a portion. Of 170,000 or so clones listed, approximately 93% are singletons. This clonotype originated in a woman in her thirties or forties in good health. The rearrangement joins TRBV10-3 to TRBJ2-2, with D tentatively TRBD2 (6 bases). The sequencing input was blood. The CDR3 nucleotides are TGTGCCATCAGTGAGGGGGGGTACTTAGCTAACACCGGGGAGCTGTTTTTT. Its translation: CAISEGGYLANTGELFF.